This T cell receptor beta chain was observed in a study of OX40 agonist ivuxolimab in advanced cancers. General study findings and limits: On average, CD8+ T cells had more expanded clones than CD4+. No antigen was identified for the clonally expanded peripheral T cells. Some nonresponders also had low normalized T-cell clonal expansion.

The method was immunoSEQ multiplex PCR; TCRdb's version includes in-frame clones alone and lacks a portion of them. The table shows 72,000 or so clones, with just over 85% occurring only once. Germline-derived CDR1 and CDR2 are MDHEN and SYDVKM. The CDR3 covers 13 residues. With 6 bases removed from V and 9 bases from J, the gap between germline ends came to 14 bases. Regarding this clone: Its specificity is unknown.

This chain uses TRBV28 with TRBJ1-4, with D uncertain. The specimen comprised CD4+ or CD8+ T cells sorted from blood, sampled in a trial of the OX40 agonist ivuxolimab. This receptor was identified in an adult with an advanced solid tumor such as melanoma, head and neck, liver or kidney cancer. CDR3 bases: TGTGCCAGCAGCCGGCCCGACGGAAAAAAACTGTTTTTT. It translates to CASSRPDGKKLFF.